These T cell receptor beta chains were read from a single sample in a study of TIL therapy for anti-PD-1-resistant metastatic lung cancer. Data came from immunoSEQ multiplex PCR; TCRdb stores just in-frame clones and leaves some out. The sample contains 55,000 to 65,000 clones, under 75% of which appear only once. The specimen was blood, collected at baseline. Receptor source: a person aged 25-79 years with non-small cell lung cancer. Each CDR3 is given with its conserved first and last residue. The D gene is left open where the match is weak.

v_call	d_call	j_call	cdr3_length	cdr3_aa
TRBV7-6	.	TRBJ1-5	13	CASSTDWNQPQHF
TRBV2	.	TRBJ1-1	13	CASSIEGNAEAFF
TRBV28	TRBD1	TRBJ2-7	15	CASSYRKGGALEQYF
TRBV6-1	.	TRBJ2-5	12	CASGLHQETQYF
TRBV6-6	TRBD1	TRBJ1-2	15	CASTHRDRSNYGYTF
TRBV5-1	.	TRBJ2-3	14	CASSLGQSTDTQYF
TRBV11-2	TRBD1	TRBJ1-1	18	CASSLDRGQREQNTEAFF
TRBV5-4	.	TRBJ1-6	17	CASSLKAEDSQVSPLHF
TRBV5-5	.	TRBJ2-5	12	CASSLFVETQYF
TRBV11-3	.	TRBJ2-2	15	CASSLIGSIPGELFF
TRBV11-2	.	TRBJ1-4	14	CASSLRGGNEKLFF
TRBV25-1	.	TRBJ1-2	13	CASSEFDGRGYTF
TRBV15	.	TRBJ2-7	13	CATSRGEDYEQYF
TRBV6-6	.	TRBJ2-5	13	CASSSTLQETQYF
TRBV7-8	.	TRBJ1-1	12	CASSLERTEAFF
TRBV14	.	TRBJ2-3	16	CASSPLGAPGTDTQYF
TRBV7-9	.	TRBJ1-1	13	CASSLGGGTEAFF
TRBV9	TRBD1	TRBJ1-1	14	CASSVTTGTVAAFF
TRBV11-3	TRBD2	TRBJ2-3	16	CASTQAGGRRPDTQYF
TRBV30	.	TRBJ1-5	14	CAWNPGNSNQPQHF
TRBV7-2	TRBD1	TRBJ1-1	16	CASSDPGQGSFTEAFF
TRBV7-6	TRBD1	TRBJ2-7	14	CASSPGTGPYEQYF
TRBV5-1	.	TRBJ2-2	17	CASSLAQGQMNTGELFF
TRBV7-9	.	TRBJ2-1	16	CASSPPYGIYNYEQFF
TRBV19	TRBD2	TRBJ2-5	15	CASAGVAGIQETQYF
TRBV2	.	TRBJ1-2	16	CASSEYSSDLDYGYTF
TRBV5-1	TRBD2	TRBJ2-1	14	CASNRRGGHNEQFF
TRBV7-3	TRBD1	TRBJ2-2	15	CASSSRTGNTGELFF
TRBV27	.	TRBJ1-1	13	CASSGDSSTEAFF
TRBV27	.	TRBJ1-1	14	CASSADLGPRAAFF
TRBV6-5	.	TRBJ2-7	14	CASTYGPGTYEQYF
TRBV6-1	.	TRBJ2-7	15	CASSEAGLSSYEQYF
TRBV2	.	TRBJ1-1	13	CASSMISWNEAFF
TRBV6-5	.	TRBJ2-7	14	CASSYRGITYEQYF
TRBV12-2	.	TRBJ1-6	15	CASRHRDSDNSPLHF
TRBV4-1	.	TRBJ2-7	15	CASSPGPQLAYEQYF
TRBV13	.	TRBJ2-7	13	CASSLEGGDEQYF
TRBV11-2	TRBD2	TRBJ2-7	14	CASSIPSGPYEQYF
TRBV5-1	TRBD1	TRBJ2-5	12	CASSLQGETQYF
TRBV4-2	.	TRBJ2-7	15	CASSHPGDGAQRQYF
TRBV9	.	TRBJ1-4	17	CASSVGTSLGPNEKLFF
TRBV5-1	.	TRBJ2-2	14	CASSRDTNTGELFF
TRBV5-1	.	TRBJ2-7	15	CASSLMSNPSYEQYF
TRBV25-1	.	TRBJ1-6	12	CASSELSSPLHF
TRBV7-3	TRBD1	TRBJ2-1	18	CASSPYGDSLGNRDEQFF